A single sample is the source of the 4 T cell receptor beta chains below, sequenced in a study of radiation and T cells in renal cell carcinoma (dated by TCRdb to about 2020). Receptor libraries were prepared by the immunoSEQ multiplex PCR assay. TCRdb obtained this table from immuneACCESS and retained in-frame rearrangements with V and J assigned. These tables miss some clones; where compared with another copy, unresolved V genes account for less than half of the shortfall, and the remainder is unexplained. Present in this sample are about 130,000 clones, 70% to 90% of which were seen just once. The top ten constitute about 5.6% of the sample. The time point label corresponds to: blood 2 weeks post-SBRT. Read against the paper, the sample's treatment or condition label means: 15 Gy SBRT to primary tumor, nephrectomy 4 weeks later. The material was blood, obtained from a patient whose treatment included radiotherapy and nephrectomy. These receptors all stem from a woman between 65 and 79 years old with renal cell carcinoma.

The V gene is TRBV20-1, the J gene TRBJ2-7, with D tentatively TRBD1 (6 bases). The germline gives CDR1 DFQATT, CDR2 SNEGSKA (reference sequence). The CDR3 sequence is 11 residues long. CDR3 sequence: CSGSDRSEQYF. The CDR3 DNA reads as TGCAGCGGCTCAGACAGGTCCGAGCAGTACTTC.

V gene TRBV11-3 combines with J gene TRBJ2-1; 8 nucleotides align to TRBD1. CDR1 and CDR2 from the germline V gene are SGHNT and YENEEA. V lost 4 bases to trimming and J lost 2 bases; unmatched junction nucleotides: 7. This CDR3 region has 16 residues. The CDR3 here is CASSSETGATYNEQFF. In nucleotides, the CDR3 is TGTGCCAGCAGCTCGGAGACAGGGGCGACCTACAATGAGCAGTTCTTC.

This sequence joins TRBV6-1 and TRBJ1-3; TRBD1 is a possible D gene (5 bases). CDR1 and CDR2 (germline): MNHNS, SASEGT. The V end lost 7 bases, the J end lost 4 bases, and 11 bases lay between the germline ends. The CDR3 runs 13 residues. The DNA for the CDR3 is TGTGCCAGCAAGGCGACAGAAGGAAACACCATATATTTT. Its protein is CASKATEGNTIYF.

This chain uses TRBV7-2 with TRBJ1-4; D remains ambiguous. Germline-derived CDR1 and CDR2 are SGHTA and FQGNSA. This CDR3 is 16 amino acids long. Trimming stripped 4 bases from V and 1 base from J, with 13 bases between. This chain's CDR3 is CASSSRRVGTNEKLFF. The CDR3 DNA reads as TGTGCCAGCAGCTCGCGACGGGTGGGAACTAATGAAAAACTGTTTTTT.